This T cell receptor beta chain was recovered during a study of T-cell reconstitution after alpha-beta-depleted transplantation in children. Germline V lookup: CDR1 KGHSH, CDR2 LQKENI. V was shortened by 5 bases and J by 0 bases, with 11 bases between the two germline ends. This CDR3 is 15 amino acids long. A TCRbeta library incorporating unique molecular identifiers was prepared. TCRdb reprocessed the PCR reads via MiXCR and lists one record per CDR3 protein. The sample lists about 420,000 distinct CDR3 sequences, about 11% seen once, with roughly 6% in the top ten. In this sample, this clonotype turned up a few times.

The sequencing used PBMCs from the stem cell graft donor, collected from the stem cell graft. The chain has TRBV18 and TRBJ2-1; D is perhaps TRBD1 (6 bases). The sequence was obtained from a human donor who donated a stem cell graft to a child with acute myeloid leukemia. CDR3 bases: TGTGCCAGCTCAAACCAGGGGTTCTCCTACAATGAGCAGTTCTTC. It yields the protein CASSNQGFSYNEQFF.